This T cell receptor (beta chain) was captured by sequencing in a study of CD8+ T cells in alopecia areata. About the research overall: The roughly 6-10-week-old female C3H/HeJ mice were given skin taken from 6-12-month-old C3H/HeJ graft donors that had spontaneous alopecia. Findings and caveats of the study: Sharing of TCRs across patients appeared less clear than in mice, possibly for HLA-related reasons. Scalp data also include sequences from resident alphabeta T cells of normal skin. Scalp lesions, especially in alopecia totalis/universalis, had higher clonality than normal scalp.

A sort of pooled cutaneous lymph node cells used CD4, CD8alpha, NKG2D, NKG2ACE and other stains. Sequencing templates came from extracted RNA that was reverse transcribed into cDNA. Using immunoSEQ multiplex PCR, the repertoire was profiled, and TCRdb retains in-frame clones only, with some absent. Altogether more than 250,000 clones were found in the sample, and no singletons occur. V was pared by 1 base and J by 4 bases, with 2 bases of the junction left unmatched. CDR1 and CDR2 from the germline V gene are NNHDY and SYVADS. The CDR3 is 14 residues long. Concerning this clone: The target antigen is unknown. It may be a read error: a sequence one base away is much more abundant. Gene names denote mouse genes. Coverage ceases 4 residues before the CDR3 finishes, and the germline J gene fills in the end.

The chain has TRBV13-3 and TRBJ2-1, with 7 nucleotides matching TRBD1. The TCR was taken from a C3H/HeJ mouse with alopecia areata. This strain's MHC haplotype is H2-k. The sequencing input was CD4+ T cells sorted from a lymph node. The part of the CDR3 DNA that was read is TGTGCCAGCAGTGATCCGGGACAGTATGCT. It translates to CASSDPGQYA. The entire CDR3 sequence reads CASSDPGQYAEQFF.